Sequencing of this TCR beta chain was carried out in a study of T-cell reconstitution after alpha-beta-depleted transplantation in children. Unique molecular identifiers were incorporated into the prepared TCRbeta library. Each CDR3 protein gets one entry after TCRdb re-called the PCR reads with MiXCR. Of approximately 97,000 distinct CDR3 sequences listed, around 5.9% were seen once; the top ten hold around 5.6%. Many counts were recorded for this clonotype. Trimming shortened V by 4 bases and J by 3 bases, and 11 bases separated the two germline ends. There are 14 residues in the CDR3. The germline V gene has CDR1 ENHRY and CDR2 SYGVKD.

The receptor was isolated from a female patient between 2 and 15 years old who had a stem cell transplant for Fanconi anemia, so the T cells may come from the graft donor. The source was PBMCs, mostly from graft donor cells, collected 60 days after TCRalphabeta/CD19-depleted stem cell transplant. J is TRBJ2-3 and V is TRBV10-3; D remains ambiguous. CDR3 sequence (DNA): TGTGCCATCAGTGTGGCGGTTTTGACAGATACGCAGTATTTT. Translation: CAISVAVLTDTQYF.